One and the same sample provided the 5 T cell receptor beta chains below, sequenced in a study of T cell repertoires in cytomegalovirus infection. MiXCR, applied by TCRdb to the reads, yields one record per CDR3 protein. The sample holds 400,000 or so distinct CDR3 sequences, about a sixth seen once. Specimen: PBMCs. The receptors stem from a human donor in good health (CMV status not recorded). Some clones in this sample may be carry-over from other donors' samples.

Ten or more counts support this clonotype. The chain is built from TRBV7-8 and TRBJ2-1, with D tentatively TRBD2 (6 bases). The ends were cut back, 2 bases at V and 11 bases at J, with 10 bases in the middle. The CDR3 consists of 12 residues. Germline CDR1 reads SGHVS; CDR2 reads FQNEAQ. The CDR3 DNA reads TGTGCCAGCAGCTTATCAGCGGGCAAGCAGTTCTTC. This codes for CASSLSAGKQFF.

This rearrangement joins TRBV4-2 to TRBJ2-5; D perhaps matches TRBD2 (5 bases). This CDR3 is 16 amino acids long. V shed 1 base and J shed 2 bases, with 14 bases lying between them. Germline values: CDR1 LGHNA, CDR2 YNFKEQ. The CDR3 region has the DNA TGTGCCAGCAGCCAAGGGCAGACTCGAGGGCAAGAGACCCAGTACTTC. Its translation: CASSQGQTRGQETQYF.

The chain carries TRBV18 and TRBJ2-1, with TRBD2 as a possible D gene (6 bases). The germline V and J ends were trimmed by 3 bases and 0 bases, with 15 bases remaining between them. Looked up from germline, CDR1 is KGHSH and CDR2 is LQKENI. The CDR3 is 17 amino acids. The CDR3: CASSPAGTPSSYNEQFF. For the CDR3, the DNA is TGTGCCAGCTCACCCGCCGGGACTCCCAGCTCCTACAATGAGCAGTTCTTC.

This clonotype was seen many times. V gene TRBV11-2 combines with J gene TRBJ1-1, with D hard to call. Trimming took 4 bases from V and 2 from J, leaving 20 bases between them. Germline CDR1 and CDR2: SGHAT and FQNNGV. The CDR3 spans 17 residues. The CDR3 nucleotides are TGTGCCAGCAGCTCCAAGCCTATAGTCTTGGCAAACACTGAAGCTTTCTTT. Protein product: CASSSKPIVLANTEAFF.

The CDR3 sequence: CASGPTAARNTEAFF. CDR3 nucleotide sequence: TGTGCTAGTGGTCCCACAGCCGCCAGGAACACTGAAGCTTTCTTT. The rearrangement joins TRBV12-5 to TRBJ1-1, with D uncertain. The CDR3 is made up of 15 amino acids. The germline V gene encodes CDR1 LGHNT and CDR2 FRNRAP. The V and J ends lost 5 bases and 1 base respectively, with 14 bases between them.